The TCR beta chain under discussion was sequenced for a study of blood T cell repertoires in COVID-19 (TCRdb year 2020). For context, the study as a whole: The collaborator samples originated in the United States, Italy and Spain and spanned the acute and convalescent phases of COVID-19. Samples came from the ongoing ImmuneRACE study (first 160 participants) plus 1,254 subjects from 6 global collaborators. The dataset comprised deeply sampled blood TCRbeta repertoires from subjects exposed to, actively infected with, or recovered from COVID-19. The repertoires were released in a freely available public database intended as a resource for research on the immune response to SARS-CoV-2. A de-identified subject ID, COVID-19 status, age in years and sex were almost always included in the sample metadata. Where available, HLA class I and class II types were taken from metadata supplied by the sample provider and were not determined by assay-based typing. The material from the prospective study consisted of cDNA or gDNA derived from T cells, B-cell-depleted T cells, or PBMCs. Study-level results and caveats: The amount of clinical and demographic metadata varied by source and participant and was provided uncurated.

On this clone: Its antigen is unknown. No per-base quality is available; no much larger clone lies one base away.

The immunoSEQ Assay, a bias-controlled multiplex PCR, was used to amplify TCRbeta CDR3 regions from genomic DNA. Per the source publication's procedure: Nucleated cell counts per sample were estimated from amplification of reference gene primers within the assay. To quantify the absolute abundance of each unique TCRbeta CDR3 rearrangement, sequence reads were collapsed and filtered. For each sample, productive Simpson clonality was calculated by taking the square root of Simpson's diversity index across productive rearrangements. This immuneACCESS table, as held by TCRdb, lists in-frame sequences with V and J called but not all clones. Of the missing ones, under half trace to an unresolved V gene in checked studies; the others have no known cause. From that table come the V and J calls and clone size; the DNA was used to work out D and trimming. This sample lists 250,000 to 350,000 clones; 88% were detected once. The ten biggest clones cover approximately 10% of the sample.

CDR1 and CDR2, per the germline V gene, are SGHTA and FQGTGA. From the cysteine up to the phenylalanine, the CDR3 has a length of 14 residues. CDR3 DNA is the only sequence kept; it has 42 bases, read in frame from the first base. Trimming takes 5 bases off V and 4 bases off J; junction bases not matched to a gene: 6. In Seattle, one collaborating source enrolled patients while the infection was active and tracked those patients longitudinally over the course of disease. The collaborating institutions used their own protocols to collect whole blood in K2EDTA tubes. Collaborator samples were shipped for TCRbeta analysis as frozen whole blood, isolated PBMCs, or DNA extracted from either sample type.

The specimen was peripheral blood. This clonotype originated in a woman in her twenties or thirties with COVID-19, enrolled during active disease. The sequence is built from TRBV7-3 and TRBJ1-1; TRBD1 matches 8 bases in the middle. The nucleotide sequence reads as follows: TGTGCCAGCAGCCAGGGGGCCGGGAGCACTGAAGCTTTCTTT. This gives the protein CASSQGAGSTEAFF.